The rows below give T cell receptor beta chains drawn from one sample of a study of Ad26.COV2.S vaccination and SARS-CoV-2 variants. The table came from immunoSEQ multiplex PCR; TCRdb's copy has only in-frame clones and leaves some out. The repertoire consists of some 320,000 clones, with 86% occurring once and the leading ten covering 1.5% to 2%. The sample in question was peripheral blood, obtained in a trial of Ad26.COV2.S vaccine versus placebo. The receptors were sampled from a person between 18 and 65 years old who received the Ad26.COV2.S COVID-19 vaccine or a placebo. CDR3s include the opening cysteine and the closing phenylalanine or tryptophan. D genes are given only for firm matches. Clone size is shown for a subset of rows, as once, few, many or a class of expanded clone.

j_call: TRBJ2-2
clone_size: -
d_call: TRBD1
v_call: TRBV7-3
cdr3_aa: CASSSQTGTSSGELFF
cdr3_nt: TGTGCCAGCAGCTCCCAGACAGGGACAAGTTCCGGGGAGCTGTTTTTT

j_call: TRBJ2-3
clone_size: -
d_call: -
v_call: TRBV30
cdr3_aa: CAWSAPLGAGYRDTQYF
cdr3_nt: TGTGCCTGGAGTGCCCCCCTCGGGGCAGGGTATAGAGATACGCAGTATTTT

j_call: TRBJ2-5
clone_size: -
d_call: TRBD1
v_call: TRBV5-1
cdr3_aa: CASSLQGSRETQYF
cdr3_nt: TGCGCCAGCAGCTTACAGGGGTCACGGGAGACCCAGTACTTC

j_call: TRBJ2-3
clone_size: -
d_call: TRBD1
v_call: TRBV19
cdr3_aa: CASRGGVGTAPEDTQYF
cdr3_nt: TGTGCCAGTAGAGGGGGAGTTGGGACAGCCCCCGAAGATACGCAGTATTTT

j_call: TRBJ2-7
clone_size: -
d_call: TRBD1
v_call: TRBV6-2/TRBV6-3
cdr3_aa: CASSYSGTGYEQYF
cdr3_nt: TGTGCCAGCAGTTACTCTGGGACAGGCTACGAGCAGTACTTC

j_call: TRBJ2-6
clone_size: -
d_call: -
v_call: TRBV7-2
cdr3_aa: CASSLTGNPGANVLTF
cdr3_nt: TGTGCCAGCAGCTTAACAGGGAACCCTGGGGCCAACGTCCTGACTTTC

j_call: TRBJ2-2
clone_size: few
d_call: -
v_call: TRBV5-1
cdr3_aa: CASSLGSLNTGELFF
cdr3_nt: TGCGCCAGCAGTCTTGGGTCATTGAACACCGGGGAGCTGTTTTTT

j_call: TRBJ2-7
clone_size: -
d_call: -
v_call: TRBV30
cdr3_aa: CAWSVLNPGEQYF
cdr3_nt: TGTGCCTGGAGTGTACTTAACCCTGGCGAGCAGTACTTC

j_call: TRBJ1-4
clone_size: -
d_call: -
v_call: TRBV19
cdr3_aa: CASISGTPNKLFF
cdr3_nt: TGTGCCAGTATTTCCGGGACCCCAAACAAACTGTTTTTT

j_call: TRBJ1-1
clone_size: -
d_call: -
v_call: TRBV4-2
cdr3_aa: CASSQSPLNTEAFF
cdr3_nt: TGTGCCAGCAGCCAGAGCCCCCTGAACACTGAAGCTTTCTTT

j_call: TRBJ2-1
clone_size: -
d_call: -
v_call: TRBV12-1
cdr3_aa: CASSLTRSTSGLYNEQFF
cdr3_nt: TGTGCCAGCAGCTTGACTCGGTCGACTAGCGGGCTGTACAATGAGCAGTTCTTC

j_call: TRBJ1-1
clone_size: -
d_call: -
v_call: TRBV9
cdr3_aa: CASSGGRDRLGAFF
cdr3_nt: TGTGCCAGCAGCGGGGGACGGGATCGCCTCGGAGCTTTCTTT

j_call: TRBJ1-2
clone_size: -
d_call: -
v_call: TRBV12-5
cdr3_aa: CARLKGQGYTF
cdr3_nt: TGTGCTAGACTAAAAGGGCAGGGCTACACCTTC

j_call: TRBJ2-3
clone_size: once
d_call: -
v_call: TRBV18
cdr3_aa: CASSTTSTDTQYF
cdr3_nt: TGTGCCAGCTCAACAACTAGCACAGATACGCAGTATTTT

j_call: TRBJ2-3
clone_size: few
d_call: -
v_call: TRBV9
cdr3_aa: CASSIFQDTQYF
cdr3_nt: TGTGCCAGCAGCATCTTTCAGGATACGCAGTATTTT

j_call: TRBJ1-6
clone_size: -
d_call: -
v_call: TRBV3-1/TRBV3-2
cdr3_aa: CASSPYDGGSPLHF
cdr3_nt: TGTGCCAGCAGCCCCTATGACGGGGGCTCACCCCTCCACTTT

j_call: TRBJ1-2
clone_size: -
d_call: -
v_call: TRBV5-4
cdr3_aa: CASSLMGIEGYTF
cdr3_nt: TGTGCCAGCAGCTTGATGGGGATAGAGGGCTACACCTTC

j_call: TRBJ2-3
clone_size: -
d_call: TRBD2
v_call: TRBV6-6
cdr3_aa: CASRRGSGGASTDTQYF
cdr3_nt: TGTGCCAGCAGGCGAGGTAGCGGGGGGGCCAGCACAGATACGCAGTATTTT

j_call: TRBJ1-6
clone_size: -
d_call: -
v_call: TRBV19
cdr3_aa: CASSPRGDNSPLHF
cdr3_nt: TGTGCCAGTAGTCCACGCGGGGATAATTCACCCCTCCACTTT

j_call: TRBJ2-7
clone_size: -
d_call: -
v_call: TRBV18
cdr3_aa: CASSPVKGEQYF
cdr3_nt: TGTGCCAGCTCACCTGTCAAGGGCGAGCAGTACTTC

j_call: TRBJ2-3
clone_size: once
d_call: -
v_call: TRBV5-1
cdr3_aa: CASSPTPLGGTDTQYF
cdr3_nt: TGCGCCAGCAGCCCGACCCCTTTGGGTGGCACAGATACGCAGTATTTT

j_call: TRBJ1-4
clone_size: -
d_call: -
v_call: TRBV30
cdr3_aa: CAWSVKAAGEKLFF
cdr3_nt: TGTGCCTGGAGTGTTAAGGCAGCTGGTGAAAAACTGTTTTTT

j_call: TRBJ2-2
clone_size: -
d_call: -
v_call: TRBV6-2/TRBV6-3
cdr3_aa: CASSFVLWAAVNTGELFF
cdr3_nt: TGTGCCAGCAGTTTCGTCCTTTGGGCAGCCGTCAACACCGGGGAGCTGTTTTTT

j_call: TRBJ1-5
clone_size: -
d_call: -
v_call: TRBV6-6
cdr3_aa: CASGQGYNQPQHF
cdr3_nt: TGTGCCAGCGGGCAGGGTTACAATCAGCCCCAGCATTTT

j_call: TRBJ1-5
clone_size: -
d_call: TRBD1
v_call: TRBV15
cdr3_aa: CATSREDRANQPQHF
cdr3_nt: TGTGCCACCAGCAGGGAGGACAGGGCGAATCAGCCCCAGCATTTT

j_call: TRBJ2-7
clone_size: -
d_call: -
v_call: TRBV27
cdr3_aa: CASSLTLRDEQYF
cdr3_nt: TGTGCCAGCAGTCTTACCCTTCGCGACGAGCAGTACTTC

j_call: TRBJ1-1
clone_size: -
d_call: TRBD1
v_call: TRBV30
cdr3_aa: CAWSSPLTGVSTEAFF
cdr3_nt: TGTGCCTGGAGTAGCCCTCTTACAGGGGTCAGCACTGAAGCTTTCTTT

j_call: TRBJ1-2
clone_size: -
d_call: -
v_call: TRBV3-1/TRBV3-2
cdr3_aa: CASSQLGYGYTF
cdr3_nt: TGTGCCAGCTCTCAGTTGGGTTATGGCTACACCTTC

j_call: TRBJ2-7
clone_size: -
d_call: TRBD1
v_call: TRBV15
cdr3_aa: CATSRGDRGPQGQYF
cdr3_nt: TGTGCCACCAGCAGAGGGGACAGGGGCCCCCAGGGGCAGTACTTC

j_call: TRBJ1-6
clone_size: -
d_call: -
v_call: TRBV5-1
cdr3_aa: CASSLEGAYNSPLHF
cdr3_nt: TGCGCCAGCAGCTTGGAGGGGGCCTATAATTCACCCCTCCACTTT

j_call: TRBJ2-1
clone_size: -
d_call: -
v_call: TRBV10-3
cdr3_aa: CAISLADGNEQFF
cdr3_nt: TGTGCCATCAGTTTAGCCGACGGTAATGAGCAGTTCTTC

j_call: TRBJ2-1
clone_size: -
d_call: -
v_call: TRBV29-1
cdr3_aa: CSVERVTYNEQFF
cdr3_nt: TGCAGCGTTGAGAGGGTTACCTACAATGAGCAGTTCTTC

j_call: TRBJ1-5
clone_size: -
d_call: -
v_call: TRBV30
cdr3_aa: CAWSPRPGSQPQHF
cdr3_nt: TGTGCCTGGAGTCCCCGTCCCGGGAGTCAGCCCCAGCATTTT

j_call: TRBJ1-1
clone_size: -
d_call: -
v_call: TRBV30
cdr3_aa: CAWSTQGYTEAFF
cdr3_nt: TGTGCCTGGAGTACCCAGGGCTACACTGAAGCTTTCTTT

j_call: TRBJ1-1
clone_size: once
d_call: -
v_call: TRBV27
cdr3_aa: CASIKNGVMNTEAFF
cdr3_nt: TGTGCCAGCATTAAGAACGGAGTCATGAACACTGAAGCTTTCTTT

j_call: TRBJ1-5
clone_size: once
d_call: -
v_call: TRBV19
cdr3_aa: CASRSDNQPQHF
cdr3_nt: TGTGCCAGCCGCTCTGATAATCAGCCCCAGCATTTT

j_call: TRBJ1-1
clone_size: -
d_call: -
v_call: TRBV29-1
cdr3_aa: CSVAQGGSEAFF
cdr3_nt: TGCAGCGTTGCGCAGGGAGGTTCTGAAGCTTTCTTT

j_call: TRBJ1-6
clone_size: -
d_call: -
v_call: TRBV7-9
cdr3_aa: CASSLAQSPSSYNSPLHF
cdr3_nt: TGTGCCAGCAGCTTAGCGCAATCCCCGAGCTCCTATAATTCACCCCTCCACTTT

j_call: TRBJ2-3
clone_size: -
d_call: TRBD2
v_call: TRBV9
cdr3_aa: CASSVVSGGLDTQYF
cdr3_nt: TGTGCCAGCAGCGTAGTTAGCGGGGGGCTAGATACGCAGTATTTT

j_call: TRBJ1-2
clone_size: -
d_call: -
v_call: TRBV2
cdr3_aa: CASKGPGIGSYGYTF
cdr3_nt: TGTGCCAGCAAAGGCCCAGGGATAGGGAGCTATGGCTACACCTTC

j_call: TRBJ2-5
clone_size: -
d_call: -
v_call: TRBV28
cdr3_aa: CASTKQGWETQYF
cdr3_nt: TGTGCCAGCACCAAACAGGGTTGGGAGACCCAGTACTTC

j_call: TRBJ1-2
clone_size: once
d_call: -
v_call: TRBV25-1
cdr3_aa: CASSGGVGYTF
cdr3_nt: TGTGCCAGCAGTGGAGGGGTTGGCTACACCTTC

j_call: TRBJ2-7
clone_size: -
d_call: -
v_call: TRBV27
cdr3_aa: CASSFRDTSYEQYF
cdr3_nt: TGTGCCAGCAGTTTTCGGGACACCTCCTACGAGCAGTACTTC

j_call: TRBJ2-3
clone_size: -
d_call: -
v_call: TRBV6-2/TRBV6-3
cdr3_aa: CASSSPAWAGDTQYF
cdr3_nt: TGTGCCAGCAGTTCCCCAGCATGGGCCGGGGATACGCAGTATTTT

j_call: TRBJ2-2
clone_size: -
d_call: -
v_call: TRBV29-1
cdr3_aa: CSVKPYQAGELFF
cdr3_nt: TGCAGCGTTAAGCCCTACCAGGCCGGGGAGCTGTTTTTT

j_call: TRBJ1-6
clone_size: -
d_call: -
v_call: TRBV9
cdr3_aa: CASSVGGYSPLHF
cdr3_nt: TGTGCCAGCAGCGTGGGGGGCTATTCACCCCTCCACTTT

j_call: TRBJ2-6
clone_size: many
d_call: -
v_call: TRBV4-3
cdr3_aa: CASSQDRLEVSGANVLTF
cdr3_nt: TGCGCCAGCAGCCAAGATCGCTTAGAAGTTTCTGGGGCCAACGTCCTGACTTTC

j_call: TRBJ1-1
clone_size: -
d_call: -
v_call: TRBV5-1
cdr3_aa: CASSPGAGNTEAFF
cdr3_nt: TGCGCCAGCAGCCCCGGAGCGGGGAACACTGAAGCTTTCTTT

j_call: TRBJ1-1
clone_size: -
d_call: -
v_call: TRBV11-2
cdr3_aa: CASSLGHTNTEAFF
cdr3_nt: TGTGCCAGCAGCTTAGGCCACACGAACACTGAAGCTTTCTTT

j_call: TRBJ1-5
clone_size: -
d_call: -
v_call: TRBV5-1
cdr3_aa: CASSLWWDQPQHF
cdr3_nt: TGCGCCAGCAGCTTGTGGTGGGATCAGCCCCAGCATTTT

j_call: TRBJ2-3
clone_size: -
d_call: TRBD2
v_call: TRBV3-1/TRBV3-2
cdr3_aa: CASSRGTSGLTDTQYF
cdr3_nt: TGTGCCAGCAGTCGTGGGACTAGCGGTCTCACAGATACGCAGTATTTT

j_call: TRBJ2-3
clone_size: -
d_call: TRBD2
v_call: TRBV3-1/TRBV3-2
cdr3_aa: CASSQDELAGLTDTQYF
cdr3_nt: TGTGCCAGCAGCCAAGATGAGCTAGCGGGACTCACAGATACGCAGTATTTT

j_call: TRBJ2-1
clone_size: -
d_call: TRBD1
v_call: TRBV7-2
cdr3_aa: CASSETGYNEQFF
cdr3_nt: TGTGCCAGCAGCGAGACAGGGTACAATGAGCAGTTCTTC

j_call: TRBJ1-5
clone_size: -
d_call: -
v_call: TRBV6-5
cdr3_aa: CASSSTGGQPQHF
cdr3_nt: TGTGCCAGCAGTTCGACAGGAGGTCAGCCCCAGCATTTT

j_call: TRBJ1-2
clone_size: few
d_call: TRBD1
v_call: TRBV28
cdr3_aa: CASSLWRDSIYGYTF
cdr3_nt: TGTGCCAGCAGTTTATGGAGGGACAGCATTTATGGCTACACCTTC